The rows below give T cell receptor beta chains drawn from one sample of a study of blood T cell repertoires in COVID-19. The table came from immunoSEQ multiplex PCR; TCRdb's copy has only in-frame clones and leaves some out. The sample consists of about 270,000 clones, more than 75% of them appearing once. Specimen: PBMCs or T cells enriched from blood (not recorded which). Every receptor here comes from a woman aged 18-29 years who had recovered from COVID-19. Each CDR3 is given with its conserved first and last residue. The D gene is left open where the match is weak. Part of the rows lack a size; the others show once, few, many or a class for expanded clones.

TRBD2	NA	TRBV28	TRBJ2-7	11	TGTGCCAGCGGAACGGAGACTAGCGGTTCCTTC	CASGTETSGSF
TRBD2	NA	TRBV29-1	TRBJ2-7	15	TGCAGCGTTTACCCGACTAGCGGGAGATCTTACGAGCAGTACTTC	CSVYPTSGRSYEQYF
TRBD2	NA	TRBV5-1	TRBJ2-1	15	TGCGCCAGCAGCTTGGCGCCGGGGGGGCCGGGTGAGCAGTTCTTC	CASSLAPGGPGEQFF
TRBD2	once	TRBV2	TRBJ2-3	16	TGTGCCAGCAACAGCGAGCTAGCGGGGCTCACAGATACGCAGTATTTT	CASNSELAGLTDTQYF
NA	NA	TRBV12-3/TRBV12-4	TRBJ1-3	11	TGTGCCAGCAGCTCCGGAAACACCATATATTTT	CASSSGNTIYF
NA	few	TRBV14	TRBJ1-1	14	TGTGCCAGCAGCCAAGAAGGTTCAACAGTTAGAGCTTTCTTT	CASSQEGSTVRAFF
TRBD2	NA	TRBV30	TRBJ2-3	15	TGTGCCTCCCGGGGGGACCTCTCTAGCACAGATACGCAGTATTTT	CASRGDLSSTDTQYF
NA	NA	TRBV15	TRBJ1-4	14	TGTGCCACCGGTCTAAGCGGTTCTAATGAAAAACTGTTTTTT	CATGLSGSNEKLFF
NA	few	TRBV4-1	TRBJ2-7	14	TGCGCCAGCAGCGGGGGGACCGAAGCCTACGAGCAGTACTTC	CASSGGTEAYEQYF
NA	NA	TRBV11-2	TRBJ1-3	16	TGTGCCAGCAGCTCCGGGACAAGCTCCTCTGGAAACACCATATATTTT	CASSSGTSSSGNTIYF
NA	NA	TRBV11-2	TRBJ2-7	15	TGTGCCAGCGGACTTGGCCGGGACAAGATTTACGAGCAGTACTTC	CASGLGRDKIYEQYF
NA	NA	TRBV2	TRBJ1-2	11	TGTGCCGGCAAGGACACCACCCGACCCACCTTC	CAGKDTTRPTF
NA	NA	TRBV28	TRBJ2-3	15	TGTGCCAGCAGTTTCCCAGGGCTGGGCACAGATACGCAGTATTTT	CASSFPGLGTDTQYF
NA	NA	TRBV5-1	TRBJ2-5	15	TGCGCCAGCAGCTTGTGGGCAGAACCCCAAGAGACCCAGTACTTC	CASSLWAEPQETQYF
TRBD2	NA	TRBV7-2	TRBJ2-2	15	TGTGCCAGCAGCTTAGGCGGGAGGGCCACCGGGGAGCTGTTTTTT	CASSLGGRATGELFF
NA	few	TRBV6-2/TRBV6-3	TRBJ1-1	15	TGTGCCAGCAGTCCGGACACTCAGGCGAGCACTGAAGCTTTCTTT	CASSPDTQASTEAFF
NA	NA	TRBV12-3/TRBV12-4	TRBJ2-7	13	TGTGCCAGCAGTTTATCGAGCGGAGCCGAGCAGTACTTC	CASSLSSGAEQYF
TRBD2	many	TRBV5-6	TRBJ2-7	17	TGTGCCAGCAGCACCTGGCGAGGACTAGCGGGCTCCTACGAGCAGTACTTC	CASSTWRGLAGSYEQYF
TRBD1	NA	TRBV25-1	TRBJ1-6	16	TGTGCCAGCAGCGGGACAGGGACCTCCTATAATTCACCCCTCCACTTT	CASSGTGTSYNSPLHF
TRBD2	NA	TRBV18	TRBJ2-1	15	TGTGCCAGCTCAACGGGACTAGCGGGGGGCAATGAGCAGTTCTTC	CASSTGLAGGNEQFF
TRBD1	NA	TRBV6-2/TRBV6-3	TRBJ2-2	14	TGTGCCAGCAGTAAGGACAGGGGGCCCGGGGAGCTGTTTTTT	CASSKDRGPGELFF
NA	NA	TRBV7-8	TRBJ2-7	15	TGTGCCAGCAGCCTCCCAGGGGTGGGAGCCTACGAGCAGTACTTC	CASSLPGVGAYEQYF
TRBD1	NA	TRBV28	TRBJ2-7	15	TGTGCCAGCAGTTTCCTTTACAGGGGGCGTCGCGAGCAGTACTTC	CASSFLYRGRREQYF
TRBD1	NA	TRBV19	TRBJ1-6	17	TGTGCCAGTAGTTCTCAAGGGGGCGGATCCTATAATTCACCCCTCCACTTT	CASSSQGGGSYNSPLHF
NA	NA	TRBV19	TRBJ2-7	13	TGTGCCACCGAAGCCAGAGGAGGGTTCAAGCAGTACTTC	CATEARGGFKQYF
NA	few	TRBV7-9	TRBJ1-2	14	TGTGCCAGCAGAAGGGACACGGCACAGCATGGCTACACCTTC	CASRRDTAQHGYTF
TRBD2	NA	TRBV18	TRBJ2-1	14	TGTGCCAGCTCACGACTAGCGGGAGGGGATGAGCAGTTCTTC	CASSRLAGGDEQFF
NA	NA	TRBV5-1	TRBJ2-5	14	TGCGCCAGCGGGAGCGGGTTTTTTCAAGAGACCCAGTACTTC	CASGSGFFQETQYF
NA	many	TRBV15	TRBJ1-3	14	TGTGCCACCAGCAGAGTCGGAGAAGGAAACACCATATATTTT	CATSRVGEGNTIYF
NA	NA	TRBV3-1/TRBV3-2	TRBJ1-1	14	TGTGCCAGCAGCCCCCGGGGATTGAACACTGAAGCTTTCTTT	CASSPRGLNTEAFF
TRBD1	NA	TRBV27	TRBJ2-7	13	TGTGCCAGCAGTTGGGGGACAGGCTACGAGCAGTACTTC	CASSWGTGYEQYF
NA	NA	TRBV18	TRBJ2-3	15	TGTGCCAGCTCACACCAGCTCCGGGGGAATAATACGCAGTATTTT	CASSHQLRGNNTQYF
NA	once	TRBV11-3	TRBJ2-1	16	TGTGCCAGCAGCTTAGGTCACAGCACTAGCTACAATGAGCAGTTCTTC	CASSLGHSTSYNEQFF
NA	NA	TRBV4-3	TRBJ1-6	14	TGCGCCAGCAGCCAATCGGGGGGCACTTCACCCCTCCACTTT	CASSQSGGTSPLHF
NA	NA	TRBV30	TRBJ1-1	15	TGTGCCTGGAGTCTCAAGGGAAGGGAGTACACTGAAGCTTTCTTT	CAWSLKGREYTEAFF